This T cell receptor beta chain stems from a study of beta chain features in type 1 diabetes. Whole-study results and caveats: In cDNA sequencing, cells with high TCR expression could be over-represented. Healthy donors had naive, central memory and Treg TCRB repertoires that appeared less similar than those seen among patients.

Each sorted population was over 95% pure. With regard to this clone: Its antigen is currently unknown.

Germline-derived CDR1 and CDR2 are LNHNV and YYDKDF (reference sequence). The CDR3 has 14 amino acids. V was trimmed by 8 bases and J by 0 bases, leaving 14 bases between them. Every bit of the isolated RNA underwent reverse transcription, so sequencing read expressed TCRB transcripts. Data came from immunoSEQ multiplex PCR; TCRdb stores just in-frame clones and leaves some out. Altogether about 930,000 clones are present, roughly 16% being singletons, with the ten largest covering 0.02% to 0.03%. The chain is built from TRBV15 and TRBJ2-7; D gene unclear. Sequences were obtained from naive CD4+ T cells from blood. The receptor was derived from a woman between 18 and 29 years old in good health. This CDR3 reads CATAAQTSSYEQYF. CDR3 coding DNA: TGTGCCACCGCGGCACAGACCAGCTCCTACGAGCAGTACTTC. The entire variable domain, with the rest obtained from reference TRBV15 and TRBJ2-7, is as follows: DAMVIQNPRYQVTQFGKPVTLSCSQTLNHNVMYWYQQKSSQAPKLLFHYYDKDFNNEADTPDNFQSRRPNTSFCFLDIRSPGLGDTAMYLCATAAQTSSYEQYFGPGTRLTVT.